These 13 T cell receptor beta chains came from one sample sequenced in a study of T cell changes during pregnancy in multiple sclerosis. Assay used: immunoSEQ multiplex PCR; TCRdb lists only in-frame clones, some missing. Among 45,000 to 65,000 clones listed, around 92% were seen once. This material consisted of CD4+ T cells from peripheral blood mononuclear cells, taken after pregnancy. All receptors come from a female donor with multiple sclerosis, enrolled in a pregnancy study.

This rearrangement joins TRBV11-1 to TRBJ2-3; 12 positions match TRBD2. Trimming cost V 5 bases and J 4 bases; bases outside gene matches: 10. CDR3 length: 17 residues. CDR1 SGHAT and CDR2 FQDESV come from the germline V gene (reference sequence). The CDR3 bases are TGTGCCAGCAGCCCCTGGACTAGCGGGATCGGGGCAGATACGCAGTATTTT. Protein sequence: CASSPWTSGIGADTQYF.

V usage is TRBV6-5 and J usage is TRBJ2-3; TRBD1 matches at 7 bases. Looked up from germline, CDR1 is MNHEY and CDR2 is SVGAGI. The ends lost 6 bases at V and 1 base at J; junction bases unmatched: 7. The CDR3 runs to 15 residues. CDR3: CASSRGQWGTDTQYF. CDR3 bases: TGTGCCAGCAGCCGGGGACAGTGGGGCACAGATACGCAGTATTTT.

This chain joins TRBV21-1 and TRBJ2-3; the table names TRBD2, a call not compared with the DNA. TRBV21-1 represents a pseudogene. CDR3 length equals 15 residues. CDR3 in amino acids: CASSKPSGSTDTQYF. As DNA, the CDR3 is TGTGCCAGCAGCAAACCTAGCGGGAGTACAGATACGCAGTATTTT.

The gene calls are TRBV30 and TRBJ1-5; TRBD1 aligns across 9 bases. V lost 0 bases, J lost 4 bases, and 7 bases stayed unmatched. The CDR3 is 16 amino acids. Germline CDR1 is GTSNPN and CDR2 is SVGIG (reference sequence). CDR3: CAWSVQGAGANQPQHF. In DNA form, the CDR3 reads TGTGCCTGGAGTGTACAGGGGGCTGGGGCGAATCAGCCCCAGCATTTT.

V and J are TRBV7-9 and TRBJ2-1, with a tentative D call TRBD1 (5 bases). V lost 1 base and J lost 14, with 15 bases in between. CDR3 size: 13 residues. CDR1 is SEHNR and CDR2 is FQNEAQ in the germline V gene (reference sequence). CDR3 DNA: TGTGCCAGCAGCTTAGGGGGCCTTGGGGTGAAGTTCTTC. Translated: CASSLGGLGVKFF.

The chain joins TRBV28 to TRBJ2-1; D is uncertain. CDR1 MDHEN and CDR2 SYDVKM come from the germline V gene. Trimming took 5 bases from V and 12 from J, leaving 14 bases between them. CDR3 size: 12 residues. CDR3 bases: TGTGCCAGCAGTCTCCTGGCGGTAGGGCAGTTCTTC. This encodes CASSLLAVGQFF.

The chain carries TRBV28 and TRBJ1-2; TRBD1 aligns across 11 bases. CDR1 and CDR2 (germline): MDHEN, SYDVKM. The V gene end was trimmed by 4 bases and the J gene end by 4 bases; junction bases not matched to a gene: 8. The CDR3 covers 16 residues. The CDR3 sequence: CASSYARTGGGYGYTF. In DNA, the CDR3 is TGTGCCAGCAGTTATGCCCGGACAGGGGGCGGCTATGGCTACACCTTC.

This clone appeared a single time. The rearrangement links TRBV14 to TRBJ2-1; 8 bases map to TRBD2. The length of the CDR3 is 15 residues. Germline assignment: CDR1 SGHDN and CDR2 FVKESK. Unmatched junction bases numbered 7, after V lost 0 bases and J lost 9 bases. CDR3 nucleotide sequence: TGTGCCAGCAGCCAAGATCCAGCGGGAGTGGGTGAGCAGTTCTTC. Amino acids: CASSQDPAGVGEQFF.

The chain is built from TRBV9 and TRBJ1-3; 7 bases align to TRBD1. The germline gives CDR1 SGDLS, CDR2 YYNGEE. V shed 3 bases, J shed 0 bases, and the junction held 6 bases outside the gene matches. The CDR3 is made up of 16 amino acids. The CDR3 loop reads CASSAGQDVSGNTIYF. For the CDR3, the DNA is TGTGCCAGCAGCGCTGGACAGGACGTCTCTGGAAACACCATATATTTT. The variable domain in full, completed from reference TRBV9 and TRBJ1-3, reads DSGVTQTPKHLITATGQRVTLRCSPRSGDLSVYWYQQSLDQGLQFLIQYYNGEERAKGNILERFSAQQFPDLHSELNLSSLELGDSALYFCASSAGQDVSGNTIYFGEGSWLTVV.

The chain recombines TRBV27 with TRBJ2-3, with 8 bases that match TRBD1. V was clipped by 8 bases and J by 7 bases; unmatched bases: 11. The CDR3 runs 14 residues. The V gene's germline CDR1 is MNHEY and CDR2 SMNVEV (reference sequence). CDR3 loop: CASVGTGKGNTQYF. The CDR3 DNA is TGTGCCAGCGTCGGGACAGGAAAGGGAAATACGCAGTATTTT.

The V gene is TRBV28, the J gene TRBJ2-1; 7 bases fit TRBD2. Trimming cost V 5 bases and J 2 bases; bases outside gene matches: 6. The CDR3 loop spans 15 amino acids. Germline lookup yields CDR1 MDHEN and CDR2 SYDVKM. CDR3 amino acids: CASSSSGPPYNEQFF. In DNA form, the CDR3 reads TGTGCCAGCAGTAGTAGCGGGCCACCCTACAATGAGCAGTTCTTC. Together with reference TRBV28 and TRBJ2-1, the CDR3 gives the full variable domain: DVKVTQSSRYLVKRTGEKVFLECVQDMDHENMFWYRQDPGLGLRLIYFSYDVKMKEKGDIPEGYSVSREKKERFSLILESASTNQTSMYLCASSSSGPPYNEQFFGPGTRLTVL.

The V and J genes are TRBV6-5 and TRBJ2-5; 13 bases map to TRBD2. The junction had 3 bases not matched to a gene; V was cut back by 0 bases and J by 5 bases. The CDR3 sequence is 16 residues long. CDR1 MNHEY and CDR2 SVGAGI come from the germline V gene. CDR3 DNA: TGTGCCAGCAGTTACTCTGGACTAGCGGGAGTCGAGACCCAGTACTTC. Translating it yields CASSYSGLAGVETQYF.

CDR3 sequence reads: CASSPWTSGSVLEQFF. CDR3 DNA sequence: TGTGCCAGCAGTCCTTGGACTAGCGGGAGTGTACTTGAGCAGTTCTTC. V is TRBV9 and J is TRBJ2-1, with 13 bases that match TRBD2. CDR1 and CDR2 from the germline V gene are SGDLS and YYNGEE. The CDR3 is 16 amino acids. With 5 bases clipped from V and 9 bases from J, the junction kept 11 bases outside the gene matches. The full variable domain, rest sourced from reference TRBV9 and TRBJ2-1, is DSGVTQTPKHLITATGQRVTLRCSPRSGDLSVYWYQQSLDQGLQFLIQYYNGEERAKGNILERFSAQQFPDLHSELNLSSLELGDSALYFCASSPWTSGSVLEQFFGPGTRLTVL.